Given below is one TCR beta chain in context. Ages ranged from 18 to 89 years, with residence in fewer than 25 US areas. Assignment of participants to cohorts was predicated upon participant-reported clinical history. This sample was taken from a study of blood T cell repertoires in COVID-19. In the study overall: Acute and convalescent COVID-19 specimens originated in the United States, Italy and Spain.

The protocol was immunoSEQ multiplex PCR, while the TCRdb copy is restricted to in-frame clones and leaves out a portion. The table includes over 200,000 clones, about nine tenths detected once. J gave up 2 bases and V 6 bases, and 6 bases lay outside the gene matches. The CDR3 runs to 15 residues. Looked up from germline, CDR1 is SGHAT and CDR2 is FQNNGV. The sequenced sample consisted of PBMCs or T cells enriched from blood (not recorded which). This chain joins TRBV11-2 and TRBJ1-5; 8 nucleotides line up with TRBD1. The clonotype was recovered from a man aged 25-45 years who had recovered from COVID-19. This CDR3 reads CASSRTGSGNQPQHF. DNA of the CDR3: TGTGCCAGCAGTCGGACAGGGTCTGGCAATCAGCCCCAGCATTTT.